This T cell receptor beta chain was sequenced in a study of PD-L1 blockade in urothelial cancer. Study-wide background: Treatment start was followed by blood analysis at 3 weeks (second dose) and again at 6 weeks. Blood-derived samples held a median approximately 140,000 T cells.

Remarks on this clone: The antigen is undetermined.

Regarding time point: pretreatment peripheral blood. V was pared by 5 bases and J by 0 bases, with 8 bases between. From germline, CDR1 is MDHEN and CDR2 SYDVKM. The CDR3 loop spans 14 amino acids. The assay was immunoSEQ multiplex PCR, and TCRdb's table has in-frame clones only and misses some. The sample lists fewer than 60,000 clones, under 90% seen once, with about 3.2% in the top ten. Study-wide results and limits: Pretreatment TCR clonality in blood, when below the median, was predictive of better survival.

The clonotype originates from a man in his sixties or seventies with urothelial cancer. The chain recombines TRBV28 with TRBJ1-3; possible D gene TRBD1, 5 bases. Here the sequenced sample was PBMCs, taken around atezolizumab (anti-PD-L1) treatment. As DNA, the CDR3 is TGTGCCAGCAGTAAGACAGCCTCTGGAAACACCATATATTTT. Translating gives CASSKTASGNTIYF.